This T cell receptor (beta chain) was recovered during a study of cytomegalovirus exposure and HLA in healthy donors. Study-level findings and limits: Upon later analysis, TCR association rates were observed to vary by HLA locus, being highest for DRB1 and lowest for HLA-C.

Concerning this clone: The antigen is undetermined.

Primers for the PCR totalled 60 Vbeta and 13 Jbeta. Only in-frame clones appear in the TCRdb table, and some are missing; sequencing was by immunoSEQ multiplex PCR. The table records about 150,000 clones, approximately 80% of them present only once. Per the germline V gene, CDR1 is SGHDT and CDR2 is YYEEEE. This CDR3 is 16 amino acids long. The V end lost 4 bases, the J end lost 3 bases, and 20 bases lay between the germline ends. V and J are TRBV5-6 and TRBJ2-7; D possibly corresponds to TRBD2 (6 bases). Sequencing was performed on PBMCs. This receptor was identified in a man aged 30-40 years in good health and CMV-seronegative. Here the CDR3 DNA reads TGTGCCAGCAGCACTCCGGACTACCCACCTTACTACGAGCAGTACTTC. Protein: CASSTPDYPPYYEQYF.